This note documents a single TCR beta chain sequence. This CDR3 is built from 13 residues. Germline V gene lookup returns CDR1 SQVTM and CDR2 ANQGSEA. These data originate in a study of monozygotic twins with inflammatory bowel disease. After re-calling the 5' RACE reads, TCRdb lists one entry per CDR3 protein, DNA absent. In all, the sample yields around 190,000 distinct CDR3 sequences. The TCR originated in a human donor with ulcerative colitis or Crohn's disease, or a healthy co-twin of an affected twin (not recorded which). Source material: blood. The chain uses TRBV29-1 and TRBJ1-5; TCRdb names TRBD1, which stays unverified in the absence of DNA. Here the CDR3 reads CSVGQGDFQPQHF. Looking up the rest from reference TRBV29-1 and TRBJ1-5 gives the full variable domain: SAVISQKPSRDICQRGTSLTIQCQVDSQVTMMFWYRQQPGQSLTLIATANQGSEATYESGFVIDKFPISRPNLTFSTLTVSNMSPEDSSIYLCSVGQGDFQPQHFGDGTRLSIL.